These 8 T cell receptor beta chains share one sample of origin, sequenced in a study of glioma-infiltrating T cells after dendritic cell vaccination. The data were produced by immunoSEQ multiplex PCR, yet TCRdb's version contains in-frame clones alone and is incomplete. The sample shows around 330 clones, 80% to 95% of them seen only once. The material sequenced was tumor tissue, taken before dendritic cell vaccination. These receptors were collected from a human donor with glioblastoma.

V and J are TRBV27 and TRBJ2-7; the D gene is possibly TRBD1 (6 bases). CDR3 length: 13 residues. The V gene lost 5 bases and the J gene lost 3 bases, with 11 bases spanning the gap. Germline assignment: CDR1 MNHEY and CDR2 SMNVEV (reference sequence). CDR3 region: CASSRQVYYEQYF. In DNA form, the CDR3 reads TGTGCCAGCAGTCGACAGGTTTACTACGAGCAGTACTTC.

This chain links TRBV29-1 with TRBJ2-5; 12 bases match TRBD1. The J call is doubtful: the DNA matches TRBJ2-7 better. CDR1 and CDR2 from the germline V gene are SQVTM and ANQGSEA. The CDR3 runs to 13 residues. The CDR3 loop is CSVEGTGGAEQYF. CDR3 in DNA: TGCAGCGTTGAGGGGACAGGGGGCGCCGAGCAGTACTTC.

Comments on this clone: One end of the junction does not line up with germline, which may come from a read error. V is TRBV2 and J is TRBJ2-1; D call uncertain. CDR3 size: 14 residues. CDR1 and CDR2 (germline): SNHLY, FYNNEI. The CDR3 sequence: CASIEQSPYNEQFF. The CDR3 DNA reads TGTGCCAGCATTGAACAGTCACCCTACAATGAGCAGTTCTTC.

This sequence joins TRBV7-9 and TRBJ1-1, with D perhaps TRBD1 (5 bases). V lost 5 bases to trimming and J lost 4 bases, with 14 bases between them. There are 14 residues in the CDR3. Germline CDR1 reads SEHNR; CDR2 reads FQNEAQ (reference sequence). The CDR3 DNA sequence: TGTGCCAGCAGCCCGAATTGGGGGGTCACTGAAGCTTTCTTT. This sequence encodes CASSPNWGVTEAFF.

The CDR3 nucleotides read TGTGCCAGCAGTTCCAATGTGGGACAGCATTACAATGAGCAGTTCTTC. It specifies CASSSNVGQHYNEQFF. This chain connects TRBV27 to TRBJ2-1, with 7 bases fitting TRBD1. CDR1 is MNHEY and CDR2 is SMNVEV in the germline V gene (reference sequence). The CDR3 sequence is 16 residues long. The junction had 10 bases not matched to a gene; V was cut back by 4 bases and J by 4 bases.

The DNA of the CDR3 is TGTGCCAGCAGCCGTACCCCGGGGGATCAGCCCCAGCATTTT. Protein product: CASSRTPGDQPQHF. V gene TRBV5-4 combines with J gene TRBJ1-5; D might be TRBD1 (5 bases). This CDR3 region has 14 residues. The V end was cut by 4 bases, the J end by 5 bases, with 13 bases between. Germline CDR1 and CDR2: SGHNT and YYREEE (reference sequence).

V usage is TRBV29-1 and J usage is TRBJ1-5; TRBD1 is a possible D gene (6 bases). The CDR3 contains 14 residues. CDR1 and CDR2 from the germline V gene are SQVTM and ANQGSEA. V was shortened by 7 bases and J by 0 bases, with 13 bases between the two germline ends. The CDR3 reads CSAAKGDSNQPQHF. The CDR3 bases are TGCAGCGCTGCGAAGGGGGATAGCAATCAGCCCCAGCATTTT.

The chain couples TRBV2 to TRBJ2-7; 8 bases are a match to TRBD1. The germline gives CDR1 SNHLY, CDR2 FYNNEI. This CDR3 contains 14 residues. J was trimmed by 0 bases and V by 6 bases; bases with no gene match: 4. CDR3 bases: TGTGCCAGCAGACAGGGGGACACCTCCTACGAGCAGTACTTC. This sequence encodes CASRQGDTSYEQYF. Full variable domain (rest looked up from reference TRBV2 and TRBJ2-7): EPEVTQTPSHQVTQMGQEVILRCVPISNHLYFYWYRQILGQKVEFLVSFYNNEISEKSEIFDDQFSVERPDGSNFTLKIRSTKLEDSAMYFCASRQGDTSYEQYFGPGTRLTVT.